The 13 T cell receptor beta chains given below trace back to one sample, sequenced in a study of blood T cells in healthy people across ages. Using a J-beta primer mix together with a sample-barcoded 5' primer, a second PCR was run for roughly 6 to 12 cycles. TCRdb fed the 5' RACE reads into MiXCR, producing one record per CDR3 protein. The sample lists 1,300,000 or so distinct CDR3 sequences; 45% to 70% were seen once. The specimen was blood. The receptors here all came from a man between 18 and 35 years old in good health.

V gene TRBV4-1 combines with J gene TRBJ2-5, with 8 bases aligning to TRBD1. The germline CDR1 and CDR2 sequences are MGHRA and YSYEKL. V lost 8 bases, J lost 1 base, and 15 bases stayed unmatched. This CDR3 has 17 residues. The CDR3 bases are TGCGCCAGCCTACGATCTATCGGGACAGGACGCCAAGAGACCCAGTACTTC. Translation gives CASLRSIGTGRQETQYF.

The chain recombines TRBV7-8 with TRBJ1-4; weak D call: TRBD1 (5 bases). The CDR3 loop spans 16 amino acids. Trimming stripped 5 bases from V and 8 bases from J, with 21 bases between. Germline CDR1 is SGHVS and CDR2 is FQNEAQ. The CDR3 DNA sequence: TGTGCCAGCAGCGGAACCAGGGTGCGGAGTAGGGAAAAACTGTTTTTT. Amino acid sequence: CASSGTRVRSREKLFF.

The chain couples TRBV27 to TRBJ2-4; 7 nucleotides agree with TRBD1. TRBJ2-7 matches the DNA end more closely, so the J call is doubtful. The CDR3 extends over 15 amino acids. Germline values: CDR1 MNHEY, CDR2 SMNVEV (reference sequence). In DNA form, the CDR3 reads TGTGCCAGCAGTTTATCGACAGGGCCTTCCTACGAGCAGTACTTC. This sequence encodes CASSLSTGPSYEQYF.

Worth noting for this clonotype: At one end the junction does not follow the germline gene, possibly because of a read error. This chain joins TRBV6-2 or TRBV6-3 and TRBJ1-1, with TRBD1 matching over 7 bases. Germline V lookup: CDR1 MNHEY, CDR2 SVGEGT. The CDR3 runs to 14 residues. The chain's CDR3 is CASTRGQTNAEAFF. The CDR3 DNA reads TGTGCCAGCACCCGGGGACAGACGAACGCTGAAGCTTTCTTT.

The rearrangement joins TRBV7-2 to TRBJ2-7; no firm D call. With 8 bases removed from V and 6 bases from J, the gap between germline ends came to 14 bases. CDR3 size: 12 residues. CDR1 is SGHTA, CDR2 FQGNSA, per germline. The CDR3 loop reads CASQASVVEQYF. The CDR3 nucleotides read TGTGCCAGCCAAGCTTCTGTTGTCGAGCAGTACTTC.

This clonotype was counted between two and nine times. CDR3: CASRPGLETMITDTQYF. CDR3 in DNA: TGTGCCAGCAGACCCGGACTCGAGACAATGATCACAGATACGCAGTATTTT. The chain joins TRBV7-9 to TRBJ2-3, with D perhaps TRBD2 (5 bases). Germline values: CDR1 SEHNR, CDR2 FQNEAQ (reference sequence). There are 17 residues in the CDR3. V was pared by 6 bases and J by 2 bases, with 21 bases between. Looking up the rest from reference TRBV7-9 and TRBJ2-3 gives the full variable domain: DTGVSQNPRHKITKRGQNVTFRCDPISEHNRLYWYRQTLGQGPEFLTYFQNEAQLEKSRLLSDRFSAERPKGSFSTLEIQRTEQGDSAMYLCASRPGLETMITDTQYFGPGTRLTVL.

This chain links TRBV18 with TRBJ2-1; possibly TRBD2 for D (5 bases). The CDR3 is 15 residues long. The ends were cut back, 3 bases at V and 9 bases at J, with 18 bases in the middle. The germline V gene encodes CDR1 KGHSH and CDR2 LQKENI. In DNA form, the CDR3 reads TGTGCCAGCTCACCTGGCGGCCTACTAGATCGTGAGCAGTTCTTC. Translation gives CASSPGGLLDREQFF.

The genes are TRBV4-1 and TRBJ2-2; a possible D gene is TRBD1 (7 bases). This CDR3 comprises 16 residues. The V and J ends lost 3 bases and 5 bases respectively, with 16 bases between them. Looked up from germline, CDR1 is MGHRA and CDR2 is YSYEKL. In DNA form, the CDR3 reads TGCGCCAGCAGCCATGAAAACAGGGGAGGAACCGGGGAGCTGTTTTTT. Translating it yields CASSHENRGGTGELFF.

V gene TRBV7-2 combines with J gene TRBJ1-5; possible D gene TRBD1, 6 bases. V shed 8 bases and J shed 6 bases, with 14 bases lying between them. From germline, CDR1 is SGHTA and CDR2 FQGNSA. The CDR3 is made up of 13 amino acids. CDR3 sequence: CASGSGASQPQHF. The CDR3 nucleotides are TGTGCCAGCGGCTCAGGGGCCAGTCAGCCCCAGCATTTT.

This clonotype was counted a single time. Mismatch with germline at one junction end may stem from a read error. This chain uses TRBV7-9 with TRBJ2-7; D might be TRBD1 (6 bases). Germline-derived CDR1 and CDR2 are SEHNR and FQNEAQ (reference sequence). The CDR3 contains 14 residues. This chain's CDR3 is CASSVAPGAHEQYF. The CDR3 DNA sequence: TGTGCCAGCAGCGTAGCGCCAGGGGCCCACGAGCAGTACTTC.

This chain connects TRBV20-1 to TRBJ2-1, with TRBD2 identical over 7 bases. The end of the DNA is better explained by TRBJ2-7, so the J call may be wrong. CDR1 DFQATT and CDR2 SNEGSKA come from the germline V gene (reference sequence). CDR3 size: 13 residues. The CDR3 nucleotides read TGCAGTGCTAAACTAGCGTCCTACAATGAGCAGTACTTC. It codes for CSAKLASYNEQYF.

The CDR3 sequence is CASSYSERQPYGYTF. Here the CDR3 DNA reads TGTGCCAGCAGTTACTCGGAAAGGCAACCCTATGGCTACACCTTC. The chain has TRBV6-6 and TRBJ1-2; D gene unclear. Trimming removed 0 bases at V and 4 bases at J, with 12 bases between. This CDR3 comprises 15 residues. From germline, CDR1 is MNHNY and CDR2 SVGAGI (reference sequence).

This rearrangement joins TRBV11-2 to TRBJ2-1, with a tentative D call TRBD2 (6 bases). The CDR3 runs 15 residues. V dropped 6 bases and J dropped 6 bases, with 18 bases sitting between them. Germline V lookup: CDR1 SGHAT, CDR2 FQNNGV. The DNA for the CDR3 is TGTGCCAGCAGGTTGGCGGGATTGGGGGGCAATGAGCAGTTCTTC. Protein: CASRLAGLGGNEQFF.